These 9 T cell receptor beta chains were all obtained from the same sample, sequenced in a study of T-cell reconstitution after alpha-beta-depleted transplantation in children. A TCRbeta library incorporating unique molecular identifiers was prepared. MiXCR, applied by TCRdb to the PCR reads, yields one record per CDR3 protein. The sample has about 830,000 distinct CDR3 sequences, 16% seen once. The material was PBMCs, mostly from graft donor cells, obtained 360 days after TCRalphabeta/CD19-depleted stem cell transplant. The receptors derive from a male patient under 18 who had a stem cell transplant for acute lymphoblastic leukemia, so the T cells may come from the graft donor.

This clonotype was recorded many times. The chain carries TRBV3-1 and TRBJ2-7; TRBD2 matches 9 bases. Germline V lookup: CDR1 LGHDT, CDR2 YNNKEL (reference sequence). The CDR3 covers 14 residues. The V segment lost 3 bases and the J segment 4 bases; nucleotides outside the gene matches: 4. The CDR3 DNA sequence: TGTGCCAGCAGCCAGTGGACTAGCGAGTACGAGCAGTACTTC. It codes for CASSQWTSEYEQYF.

This clonotype showed up just a few times. This chain uses TRBV5-1 with TRBJ2-7; the D call may be TRBD1 or TRBD2 (5 bases each). The V end was cut by 1 base, the J end by 1 base, with 12 bases between. The CDR3 runs 15 residues. Germline V gene sequence: CDR1 SGHRS, CDR2 YFSETQ. CDR3 coding DNA: TGCGCCAGCAGCTTGCGGGGCTCCAGGTCCTACGAGCAGTACTTC. It yields the protein CASSLRGSRSYEQYF.

There are many counts of this clonotype. Here the CDR3 reads CASSTDREGYTF. In DNA form, the CDR3 reads TGCGCCAGCAGCACGGACAGGGAAGGCTACACCTTC. The rearrangement links TRBV5-1 to TRBJ1-2, with 8 bases matching TRBD1. The germline V gene encodes CDR1 SGHRS and CDR2 YFSETQ. Unmatched junction bases numbered 4, after V lost 4 bases and J lost 8 bases. The CDR3 runs 12 residues.

The chain joins TRBV6-2 or TRBV6-3 to TRBJ1-1; no clear D. CDR3 length: 14 residues. Germline CDR1 is MNHEY and CDR2 is SVGEGT. Trimming took 0 bases from V and 3 from J, leaving 8 bases between them. The CDR3 DNA follows: TGTGCCAGCAGTTACTCGCCCCGGGACACTGAAGCTTTCTTT. This codes for CASSYSPRDTEAFF.

As DNA, the CDR3 is TGTGCCAGCAGGGACAGGGGGGACAATGAGCAGTTCTTC. It codes for CASRDRGDNEQFF. The chain combines TRBV28 with TRBJ2-1; the match to TRBD1 covers 10 bases. This CDR3 comprises 13 residues. The germline V gene encodes CDR1 MDHEN and CDR2 SYDVKM. J was trimmed by 5 bases and V by 6 bases; bases with no gene match: 1.

The chain employs TRBV5-1 and TRBJ2-3; D possibly matches TRBD1 or TRBD2 (6 bases each). Per germline, CDR1 SGHRS and CDR2 YFSETQ. The CDR3 totals 16 residues. V was shortened by 2 bases and J by 0 bases, with 13 bases between the two germline ends. In DNA, the CDR3 is TGCGCCAGCAGCTTCCTGGGGGGCTCTAGCACAGATACGCAGTATTTT. Its protein product is CASSFLGGSSTDTQYF.

This clonotype was found many times. The CDR3 is CASSVGQGTRPYGYTF. DNA for the CDR3: TGTGCCAGCAGCGTGGGCCAAGGCACCCGACCTTATGGCTACACCTTC. V usage is TRBV9 and J usage is TRBJ1-2; D unclear. The germline V and J ends were trimmed by 2 bases and 5 bases, with 19 bases remaining between them. The CDR3 runs to 16 residues. CDR1 is SGDLS and CDR2 is YYNGEE in the germline V gene.

The V call is TRBV7-9, the J call TRBJ2-7; 9 bases are a match to TRBD2. The CDR3 consists of 14 residues. Losses at the gene ends were 5 bases for V and 4 bases for J; bases not matched to a gene: 6. CDR1 and CDR2 from the germline V gene are SEHNR and FQNEAQ (reference sequence). The CDR3 coding sequence is TGTGCCAGCAGCACGGGGACTAGCTATTACGAGCAGTACTTC. Its translation: CASSTGTSYYEQYF.

This clonotype was found many times. The CDR3 spells CSVGVRPGETQYF. As DNA, the CDR3 is TGCAGCGTTGGAGTCAGGCCGGGTGAGACCCAGTACTTC. The gene calls are TRBV29-1 and TRBJ2-5, with D hard to call. Trimming stripped 4 bases from V and 5 bases from J, with 14 bases between. The CDR3 consists of 13 residues. Looked up from germline, CDR1 is SQVTM and CDR2 is ANQGSEA.